Below, 31 T cell receptor beta chains from the same sample are listed, as sequenced in a study of blood T cell repertoires in COVID-19. This table comes from immunoSEQ multiplex PCR, and its TCRdb copy is limited to in-frame clones, with some not included. The sample has 200,000 to 250,000 clones; 65% to 90% are singletons. Sequences were obtained from peripheral blood. Receptors were obtained from an elderly woman with active or convalescent COVID-19.

The rearrangement joins TRBV6-5 to TRBJ1-5; unclear D gene. Trimming shortened V by 6 bases and J by 4 bases, and 16 bases separated the two germline ends. Germline lookup yields CDR1 MNHEY and CDR2 SVGAGI. This CDR3 is 15 amino acids long. CDR3 in DNA: TGTGCCAGCAGGGTTATGGGAGGGTGGAATCAGCCCCAGCATTTT. Residues: CASRVMGGWNQPQHF.

This clone was seen only once. The V call is TRBV30, the J call TRBJ2-5, with D maybe TRBD2 (6 bases). Trimming shortened V by 8 bases and J by 4 bases, and 20 bases separated the two germline ends. This CDR3 region has 14 residues. CDR1 and CDR2 (germline): GTSNPN, SVGIG (reference sequence). In DNA form, the CDR3 reads TGTGCCCAGAAGATAGCGGATGGGAGAGAGACCCAGTACTTC. Translated, it gives CAQKIADGRETQYF.

The V call is TRBV10-3, the J call TRBJ1-1, with TRBD1 as a possible D gene (5 bases). The germline V gene has CDR1 ENHRY and CDR2 SYGVKD. The CDR3 runs 14 residues. Trimming removed 5 bases from V and 0 bases from J, with 10 bases in between. The DNA of the CDR3 is TGTGCCATCAGTCAGGGTCGGGTGAACACTGAAGCTTTCTTT. Encoded protein: CAISQGRVNTEAFF.

V and J are TRBV3-1 (or the pseudogene TRBV3-2) and TRBJ2-7; 8 bases line up with TRBD2. The CDR3 sequence is 16 residues long. V trimming: 0 bases; J trimming: 2 bases; junction bases outside the gene matches: 6. Germline assignment: CDR1 LGHDT and CDR2 YNNKEL (reference sequence). The CDR3 DNA reads as TGTGCCAGCAGCCAAGATTGGGGGACTAGTACCTACGAGCAGTACTTC. It yields the protein CASSQDWGTSTYEQYF.

This chain connects TRBV5-1 to TRBJ1-5; no clear D. Per the germline V gene, CDR1 is SGHRS and CDR2 is YFSETQ. The CDR3 is 15 amino acids. Trimming took off 0 bases at V and 0 bases at J, with 7 bases between the two ends. The CDR3 here is CASSLDSYSNQPQHF. In nucleotides, the CDR3 is TGCGCCAGCAGCTTGGACAGTTATAGCAATCAGCCCCAGCATTTT.

V is TRBV30 and J is TRBJ1-6; D is unresolved. Trimming cost V 0 bases and J 7 bases, with 7 bases left between them. This CDR3 contains 13 residues. CDR1 is GTSNPN and CDR2 is SVGIG in the germline V gene (reference sequence). CDR3 in amino acids: CAWSVLENSPLHF. The CDR3 DNA sequence: TGTGCCTGGAGTGTACTAGAGAATTCACCCCTCCACTTT.

The chain employs TRBV7-9 and TRBJ1-3; D gene uncertain. Germline V gene sequence: CDR1 SEHNR, CDR2 FQNEAQ (reference sequence). The CDR3 has 14 residues. Trimming pared 1 base from V and 4 bases from J, leaving 8 bases between. The CDR3 here is CASSLGSGGNTIYF. The CDR3 bases are TGTGCCAGCAGCTTAGGGTCGGGAGGAAACACCATATATTTT.

The chain recombines TRBV5-1 with TRBJ2-5, with TRBD2 matching over 13 bases. The germline V gene has CDR1 SGHRS and CDR2 YFSETQ. V dropped 0 bases and J dropped 2; count of bases not matched to a gene: 4. This CDR3 region has 17 residues. Here the CDR3 DNA reads TGCGCCAGCAGCTTGGGACAACTAGCGGGAGGGCAAGAGACCCAGTACTTC. Translated: CASSLGQLAGGQETQYF.

CDR3 sequence reads: CSASSQGAVEYIYGYTF. CDR3 in DNA: TGCAGTGCTAGTTCGCAGGGGGCCGTAGAATATATCTATGGCTACACCTTC. The V and J genes are TRBV20-1 and TRBJ1-2; the match to TRBD1 covers 8 bases. The length of the CDR3 is 17 residues. CDR1 and CDR2 from the germline V gene are DFQATT and SNEGSKA (reference sequence). The ends lost 3 bases at V and 4 bases at J; junction bases unmatched: 16.

This chain connects TRBV28 to TRBJ1-2, with TRBD1 as a possible D gene (6 bases). V gave up 6 bases and J gave up 6 bases, with 20 bases separating them. CDR3 length equals 15 residues. CDR1 is MDHEN and CDR2 is SYDVKM in the germline V gene. The CDR3: CASRLIKVGTNGYTF. As DNA, the CDR3 is TGTGCCAGCAGACTTATTAAAGTTGGGACAAATGGCTACACCTTC.

The V gene is TRBV18, the J gene TRBJ2-5; D gene ambiguous. The V end was cut by 0 bases, the J end by 1 base, with 6 bases between. Germline V gene data show CDR1 as KGHSH and CDR2 as LQKENI. CDR3 length: 14 residues. This CDR3 is CASSPPSSQETQYF. DNA for the CDR3: TGTGCCAGCTCACCACCGTCTAGCCAAGAGACCCAGTACTTC.

The chain uses TRBV23-1 and TRBJ2-7, with a possible D match to TRBD2 (5 bases). TRBV23-1 is sorted into the ORF group, with uncertain function. V gave up 8 bases and J gave up 6 bases, with 14 bases separating them. This CDR3 comprises 12 residues. This CDR3 reads CASGRLGGEQYF. CDR3 bases: TGCGCCAGCGGAAGACTCGGAGGCGAGCAGTACTTC.

This clone was seen more than once but under ten times. V gene TRBV18 combines with J gene TRBJ2-7; TRBD1 might be the D (5 bases). The CDR3 extends over 12 amino acids. Germline CDR1 and CDR2: KGHSH and LQKENI. The V gene lost 5 bases and the J gene lost 5 bases, with 10 bases spanning the gap. The CDR3 sequence is CASSIDRDEQYF. The CDR3 coding sequence is TGTGCCAGCTCAATCGACAGAGACGAGCAGTACTTC.

The rearrangement links TRBV5-1 to TRBJ1-1, with TRBD1 matching over 7 bases. This CDR3 has 14 residues. From germline, CDR1 is SGHRS and CDR2 YFSETQ. Germline trimming cut 4 bases from V and 10 bases from J; bases unmatched to any gene: 13. CDR3 sequence reads: CASSQTPGQSRAFF. CDR3 sequence (DNA): TGCGCCAGCAGCCAAACACCGGGACAGTCGAGAGCTTTCTTT.

The rearrangement uses TRBV4-2 and TRBJ2-1; a weak D match, TRBD1 (5 bases). The CDR3 is 15 residues long. Per the germline V gene, CDR1 is LGHNA and CDR2 is YNFKEQ. Trimming shortened V by 1 base and J by 11 bases, and 18 bases separated the two germline ends. In DNA form, the CDR3 reads TGTGCCAGCAGCCAAGTAAAGGGGCTGGTGCCGAAGCAGTTCTTC. Translated: CASSQVKGLVPKQFF.

The V call is TRBV5-4, the J call TRBJ1-5; the match to TRBD1 covers 7 bases. This CDR3 contains 15 residues. Germline V lookup: CDR1 SGHNT, CDR2 YYREEE (reference sequence). The V gene end was trimmed by 0 bases and the J gene end by 3 bases; junction bases not matched to a gene: 3. The CDR3 coding sequence is TGTGCCAGCAGCTTGGGGGGACAGATCAATCAGCCCCAGCATTTT. This encodes CASSLGGQINQPQHF.

The V call is TRBV4-2, the J call TRBJ2-1, with 10 bases identical to TRBD2. The germline CDR1 and CDR2 sequences are LGHNA and YNFKEQ. Trimming removed 0 bases from V and 0 bases from J; junction bases left unmatched: 5. The CDR3 runs 18 residues. CDR3 sequence reads: CASSQEPSGGSSYNEQFF. Written as DNA, the CDR3 is TGTGCCAGCAGCCAAGAACCTAGCGGGGGCAGCTCCTACAATGAGCAGTTCTTC.

The chain employs TRBV5-1 and TRBJ2-2, with 7 bases that match TRBD2. Germline V CDR1 and CDR2: SGHRS, YFSETQ. The CDR3 loop spans 14 amino acids. Losses at the gene ends were 7 bases for V and 5 bases for J; bases not matched to a gene: 8. CDR3 loop: CASSMGGSTGELFF. In DNA form, the CDR3 reads TGCGCCAGCTCCATGGGGGGGAGTACCGGGGAGCTGTTTTTT.

The chain combines TRBV5-4 with TRBJ2-3, with a tentative D call TRBD2 (5 bases). CDR3 length equals 15 residues. The germline V gene encodes CDR1 SGHNT and CDR2 YYREEE (reference sequence). Trimming removed 0 bases at V and 5 bases at J, with 13 bases between. CDR3 DNA sequence: TGTGCCAGCAGCTTGGCCCCTTGGGAGAAAGATACGCAGTATTTT. It encodes CASSLAPWEKDTQYF.

The chain is built from TRBV11-2 and TRBJ1-4, with 7 bases identical to TRBD1. The CDR3 spans 15 residues. V shed 5 bases and J 2 bases; nucleotides not matched to a gene: 5. Germline V lookup: CDR1 SGHAT, CDR2 FQNNGV. The CDR3 protein is CASSLTGATNEKLFF. DNA of the CDR3: TGTGCCAGCAGCCTTACAGGGGCGACTAATGAAAAACTGTTTTTT.

This chain joins TRBV5-4 and TRBJ2-3, with D unclear. From germline, CDR1 is SGHNT and CDR2 YYREEE (reference sequence). The CDR3 is 13 amino acids. Trimming took off 1 base at V and 2 bases at J, with 5 bases between the two ends. CDR3 residues: CASSLTNTDTQYF. CDR3 nucleotide sequence: TGTGCCAGCAGCTTGACTAACACAGATACGCAGTATTTT. Supplemented by reference TRBV5-4 and TRBJ2-3, the full variable domain reads ETGVTQSPTHLIKTRGQQVTLRCSSQSGHNTVSWYQQALGQGPQFIFQYYREEENGRGNFPPRFSGLQFPNYSSELNVNALELDDSALYLCASSLTNTDTQYFGPGTRLTVL.

The genes are TRBV6-5 and TRBJ1-3; tentative D call: TRBD1 (6 bases). Trimming stripped 8 bases from V and 0 bases from J, with 11 bases between. Germline CDR1 is MNHEY and CDR2 is SVGAGI. CDR3 length: 14 residues. The CDR3 bases are TGTGCCAGCGGGGACAAGAGCTCTGGAAACACCATATATTTT. It is translated as CASGDKSSGNTIYF.

This chain joins TRBV5-6 and TRBJ1-5; D may be TRBD1 (6 bases). V was cut by 0 bases and J by 2 bases, with 12 bases left in between. This CDR3 is built from 16 residues. Germline V gene lookup returns CDR1 SGHDT and CDR2 YYEEEE. CDR3 nucleotides: TGTGCCAGCAGCTTGGGGCCAGGGGTAGGCAATCAGCCCCAGCATTTT. Translating gives CASSLGPGVGNQPQHF.

The V gene is TRBV2, the J gene TRBJ1-5, with a possible D match to TRBD1 (5 bases). The CDR3 loop spans 15 amino acids. Germline-derived CDR1 and CDR2 are SNHLY and FYNNEI. V lost 7 bases and J 3 bases, leaving 16 bases between the germline ends. DNA for the CDR3: TGTGCCAGCAACGATTTTACAGGACCCAATCAGCCCCAGCATTTT. Protein: CASNDFTGPNQPQHF.

The chain uses TRBV4-1 and TRBJ2-2; TRBD1 matches 9 bases. V was pared by 0 bases and J by 3 bases, with 2 bases of the junction left unmatched. The CDR3 has 16 residues. Looked up from germline, CDR1 is MGHRA and CDR2 is YSYEKL. The DNA for the CDR3 is TGCGCCAGCAGCCAAGAACACAGGGGGCACACCGGGGAGCTGTTTTTT. Residues: CASSQEHRGHTGELFF.

J is TRBJ2-2 and V is TRBV20-1; unclear D gene. The CDR3 totals 13 residues. CDR1 DFQATT and CDR2 SNEGSKA come from the germline V gene (reference sequence). Trimming removed 3 bases at V and 4 bases at J, with 9 bases between. DNA of the CDR3: TGCAGTGCTAGTGAACACGCCACCGGGGAGCTGTTTTTT. Amino acids: CSASEHATGELFF.

The rearrangement joins TRBV2 to TRBJ1-2; a possible D gene is TRBD1 (5 bases). The germline CDR1 and CDR2 sequences are SNHLY and FYNNEI. V was clipped by 4 bases and J by 4 bases, with 10 bases between them. The CDR3 extends over 13 amino acids. The CDR3 DNA reads as TGTGCCAGCAGTGGGGGGGGAGGCTATGGCTACACCTTC. Protein sequence: CASSGGGGYGYTF.

The chain combines TRBV5-6 with TRBJ1-1; D possibly corresponds to TRBD1 (5 bases). Germline CDR1 and CDR2: SGHDT and YYEEEE. V was clipped by 4 bases and J by 4 bases, with 14 bases between them. CDR3 length: 14 amino acids. CDR3 coding DNA: TGTGCCAGCAGCCGCCCGGTCGGGGGCACTGAAGCTTTCTTT. This codes for CASSRPVGGTEAFF.

The CDR3 loop reads CASSQDLETSGRNTDTQYF. CDR3 sequence (DNA): TGCGCCAGCAGCCAAGATCTCGAGACTAGCGGGAGGAACACAGATACGCAGTATTTT. The chain joins TRBV4-1 to TRBJ2-3; 13 bases agree with TRBD2. This CDR3 comprises 19 residues. CDR1 and CDR2 (germline): MGHRA, YSYEKL. The V gene end was trimmed by 0 bases and the J gene end by 2 bases; junction bases not matched to a gene: 8.

This chain uses TRBV20-1 with TRBJ1-2; D remains ambiguous. The V gene's germline CDR1 is DFQATT and CDR2 SNEGSKA (reference sequence). This CDR3 is built from 10 residues. With 5 bases removed from V and 4 bases from J, the gap between germline ends came to 5 bases. The CDR3 DNA follows: TGCAGTGCTGTATTCTATGGCTACACCTTC. Translation: CSAVFYGYTF.

V gene TRBV11-2 combines with J gene TRBJ2-7; 7 bases match TRBD2. Germline V gene data show CDR1 as SGHAT and CDR2 as FQNNGV. The CDR3 extends over 15 amino acids. V trimming: 2 bases; J trimming: 3 bases; junction bases outside the gene matches: 7. The CDR3 loop reads CASSLSPSGFYEQYF. DNA of the CDR3: TGTGCCAGCAGCTTATCGCCTAGCGGATTCTACGAGCAGTACTTC.